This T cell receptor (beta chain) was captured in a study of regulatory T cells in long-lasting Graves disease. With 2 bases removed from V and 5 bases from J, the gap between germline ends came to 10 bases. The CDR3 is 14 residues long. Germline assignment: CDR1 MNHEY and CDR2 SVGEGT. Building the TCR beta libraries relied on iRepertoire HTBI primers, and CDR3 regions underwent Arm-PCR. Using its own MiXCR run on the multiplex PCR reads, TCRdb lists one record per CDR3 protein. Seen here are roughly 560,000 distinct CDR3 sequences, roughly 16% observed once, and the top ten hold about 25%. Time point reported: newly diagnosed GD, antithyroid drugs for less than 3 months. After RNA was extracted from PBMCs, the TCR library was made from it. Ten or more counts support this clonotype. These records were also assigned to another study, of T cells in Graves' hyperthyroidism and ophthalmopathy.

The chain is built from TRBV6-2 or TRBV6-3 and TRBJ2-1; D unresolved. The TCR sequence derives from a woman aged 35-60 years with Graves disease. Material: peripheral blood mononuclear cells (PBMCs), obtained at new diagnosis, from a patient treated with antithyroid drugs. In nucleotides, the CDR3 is TGTGCCAGCAGTTACAGGGCAGGAGACAATGAGCAGTTCTTC. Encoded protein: CASSYRAGDNEQFF.